Listed below are T cell receptor beta chains from one sample, sequenced in a study of blood T cell repertoires in COVID-19. Assay: immunoSEQ multiplex PCR; the TCRdb copy retains only in-frame clones and omits some. The profile shows about 69,000 clones, nearly 90% of them singletons. The specimen was peripheral blood. These receptors all stem from a man over 45 with acute or convalescent COVID-19. Each CDR3 is given with its conserved first and last residue. A D gene is named only where the DNA matches it firmly. Size is omitted from some rows. Given values are once, few, many or a class for expanded clones.

-	TRBV24-1	TRBJ1-5	-	CATSDTRKRNQPQHF	TGTGCCACCAGTGATACCAGGAAACGCAATCAGCCCCAGCATTTT
-	TRBV27	TRBJ1-6	-	CASSLGVWSSPLHF	TGTGCCAGCAGTTTAGGTGTGTGGAGTTCACCCCTCCACTTT
TRBD1	TRBV19	TRBJ2-1	-	CASSRPDRGLRSEQFF	TGTGCCAGTAGTCGGCCCGACAGGGGGCTCAGGAGTGAGCAGTTCTTC
-	TRBV5-1	TRBJ2-7	-	CASSHPPGQLEQYF	TGCGCCAGCAGCCACCCCCCAGGCCAACTCGAGCAGTACTTC
TRBD2	TRBV3-1/TRBV3-2	TRBJ2-3	-	CASRDSGINTDTQYF	TGTGCCAGCAGGGATAGCGGGATAAACACAGATACGCAGTATTTT
TRBD1	TRBV29-1	TRBJ2-2	-	CSADREDTGELFF	TGCAGCGCCGACAGGGAAGACACCGGGGAGCTGTTTTTT
-	TRBV30	TRBJ2-2	-	CAWRLSGPNTGELFF	TGTGCCTGGAGGCTTAGCGGACCGAACACCGGGGAGCTGTTTTTT
-	TRBV2	TRBJ1-5	-	CASSDKGDLQPHF	TGTGCCAGCAGTGATAAGGGGGACCTACAACCGCATTTT
TRBD2	TRBV5-1	TRBJ2-1	-	CASSFGLAASYNEQFF	TGCGCCAGCAGCTTCGGACTAGCGGCTTCCTACAATGAGCAGTTCTTC
-	TRBV19	TRBJ1-1	-	CASSPREVNTEAFF	TGTGCCAGTAGTCCTCGGGAGGTGAACACTGAAGCTTTCTTT
-	TRBV3-1/TRBV3-2	TRBJ1-2	-	CASSLTPWGRRVGYGYTF	TGTGCCAGCAGCCTTACCCCCTGGGGCAGGAGAGTTGGCTATGGCTACACCTTC
-	TRBV7-9	TRBJ1-6	-	CASSSQLHSPLHF	TGTGCCAGCAGCTCACAGCTCCATTCACCCCTCCACTTT
-	TRBV3-1/TRBV3-2	TRBJ1-2	-	CASSQDGGRTYYGYTF	TGTGCCAGCAGCCAAGACGGAGGACGGACCTACTATGGCTACACCTTC
-	TRBV19	TRBJ2-3	-	CASSWREESTDTQYF	TGTGCCAGTAGTTGGAGGGAGGAGAGCACAGATACGCAGTATTTT
-	TRBV11-2	TRBJ2-7	few	CASSSVPGYEQYF	TGTGCCAGCAGCTCCGTCCCGGGTTACGAGCAGTACTTC
-	TRBV7-2	TRBJ2-3	once	CASSLARRLFTDTQYF	TGTGCCAGCAGCTTAGCGAGGAGACTCTTCACAGATACGCAGTATTTT
-	TRBV24-1	TRBJ1-4	-	CATSDPRAGREELFF	TGTGCCACCAGTGATCCACGGGCGGGTCGCGAGGAACTGTTTTTT
-	TRBV6-2/TRBV6-3	TRBJ2-3	-	CASSYLQGQAPDTQYF	TGTGCCAGCAGTTACTTGCAGGGTCAAGCCCCAGATACGCAGTATTTT
-	TRBV5-4	TRBJ1-1	-	CASSLSRGRTEAFF	TGTGCCAGCAGCTTATCCAGGGGACGCACTGAAGCTTTCTTT
TRBD2	TRBV7-9	TRBJ2-5	-	CASSGTSGRSETQYF	TGTGCCAGCAGCGGGACTAGCGGGAGAAGTGAGACCCAGTACTTC
-	TRBV6-5	TRBJ1-1	-	CASSYSSLNTEAFF	TGTGCCAGCAGTTACTCGAGTTTGAACACTGAAGCTTTCTTT
TRBD2	TRBV6-2/TRBV6-3	TRBJ2-7	-	CASSYSTLATEQYF	TGTGCCAGCAGTTACTCGACACTAGCGACCGAGCAGTACTTC
TRBD1	TRBV18	TRBJ2-7	-	CASSPGGTGLYEQYF	TGTGCCAGCTCACCCGGCGGGACAGGTCTCTACGAGCAGTACTTC
-	TRBV5-1	TRBJ2-7	once	CASSLDLRGGYEQYF	TGCGCCAGCAGCTTGGATTTAAGGGGGGGATACGAGCAGTACTTC
-	TRBV7-2	TRBJ1-1	once	CASSPDIMNTEAFF	TGTGCCAGCAGCCCGGACATCATGAACACTGAAGCTTTCTTT
-	TRBV11-2	TRBJ2-1	-	CASSLDTLGRVYNEQFF	TGTGCCAGCAGCTTAGATACCCTAGGCCGGGTTTACAATGAGCAGTTCTTC
-	TRBV5-1	TRBJ2-2	-	CASSLDVSAGELFF	TGCGCCAGCAGCTTGGATGTGAGCGCCGGGGAGCTGTTTTTT
-	TRBV7-9	TRBJ2-1	-	CASSLLATYDLNEQFF	TGTGCCAGCAGCTTACTAGCGACCTATGATCTCAATGAGCAGTTCTTC
-	TRBV12-5	TRBJ2-7	-	CASGFGNEQYF	TGTGCTAGTGGTTTCGGGAACGAGCAGTACTTC
TRBD1	TRBV19	TRBJ2-3	-	CASSMGTGLVSFTQYF	TGTGCCAGTAGTATGGGGACAGGGCTGGTCTCGTTTACGCAGTATTTT
-	TRBV27	TRBJ1-5	-	CASSFQGSNQPQHF	TGTGCCAGCAGTTTCCAGGGTAGCAATCAGCCCCAGCATTTT
-	TRBV21-1	TRBJ1-1	-	CASSKALSGTGAGGTEAFF	TGTGCCAGCAGCAAAGCGCTTTCTGGGACAGGGGCTGGAGGAACTGAAGCTTTCTTT
TRBD2	TRBV7-2	TRBJ2-1	once	CASSYGTRAPDNEQFF	TGTGCCAGCAGCTACGGGACTAGAGCTCCCGACAATGAGCAGTTCTTC
-	TRBV6-5	TRBJ1-1	-	CASSSWTRDTEAFF	TGTGCCAGCAGCTCCTGGACAAGAGACACTGAAGCTTTCTTT
-	TRBV7-2	TRBJ2-1	-	CASSLRANEQFF	TGTGCCAGCAGCTTGAGGGCCAATGAGCAGTTCTTC
TRBD2	TRBV24-1	TRBJ2-7	-	CATQIGGGVGEQYF	TGTGCCACTCAAATCGGGGGGGGAGTGGGCGAGCAGTACTTC
-	TRBV27	TRBJ1-3	-	CASSPSVGPFSGNTIYF	TGTGCCAGCAGTCCGTCGGTGGGCCCCTTCTCTGGAAACACCATATATTTT
-	TRBV6-1	TRBJ1-6	-	CASSELGGRPRSNSPLHF	TGTGCCAGCAGTGAATTAGGGGGAAGACCTCGTTCCAATTCACCCCTCCACTTT
TRBD1	TRBV4-1	TRBJ2-3	once	CASSQDTGADTQYF	TGCGCCAGCAGCCAAGACACAGGGGCAGATACGCAGTATTTT
-	TRBV12-3/TRBV12-4	TRBJ1-1	-	CASISRGTEAFF	TGTGCCAGCATATCGAGAGGCACTGAAGCTTTCTTT
-	TRBV9	TRBJ1-5	-	CASSVEDTVQPQHF	TGTGCCAGCAGCGTAGAGGACACCGTGCAACCCCAGCATTTT
-	TRBV29-1	TRBJ1-1	-	CSAVWGRGTEAFF	TGCAGCGCTGTCTGGGGGCGGGGGACTGAAGCTTTCTTT
TRBD2	TRBV6-2/TRBV6-3	TRBJ2-3	few	CASSLGLAGVSTDTQYF	TGTGCCAGCAGTCTAGGACTAGCGGGGGTTAGCACAGATACGCAGTATTTT
TRBD2	TRBV4-2	TRBJ2-3	-	CASSQDPSGFTDTQYF	TGTGCCAGCAGCCAAGACCCTAGCGGTTTCACAGATACGCAGTATTTT
-	TRBV21-1	TRBJ2-7	once	CASSPRYEQYF	TGTGCCAGCAGCCCTAGGTACGAGCAGTACTTC
TRBD1	TRBV6-5	TRBJ2-1	-	CASNKRGPHEQFF	TGTGCCAGCAATAAAAGGGGGCCCCATGAGCAGTTCTTC
-	TRBV12-5	TRBJ2-1	-	CASALGGSYNEQFF	TGTGCTAGTGCCCTCGGAGGATCCTACAATGAGCAGTTCTTC
-	TRBV3-1/TRBV3-2	TRBJ2-5	few	CASSQDLGIEETQYF	TGTGCCAGCAGCCAAGATCTCGGGATAGAAGAGACCCAGTACTTC
TRBD2	TRBV11-3	TRBJ2-1	-	CASSLGASGTYNEQFF	TGTGCCAGCAGCTTAGGGGCTAGCGGGACATACAATGAGCAGTTCTTC
-	TRBV7-8	TRBJ1-2	-	CASSHAGSYGYTF	TGTGCCAGCAGCCACGCAGGTTCCTATGGCTACACCTTC
TRBD2	TRBV19	TRBJ2-1	-	CATRLAGINEQFF	TGTGCCACCCGACTAGCGGGGATCAATGAGCAGTTCTTC
-	TRBV5-4	TRBJ2-7	-	CASSWKPSNGRGEQYF	TGTGCCAGCAGCTGGAAGCCCAGTAACGGAAGGGGTGAGCAGTACTTC
TRBD1	TRBV4-1	TRBJ2-2	-	CASSLRGQLRASANTGELFF	TGCGCCAGCAGCCTTAGGGGACAGCTCAGGGCAAGCGCGAACACCGGGGAGCTGTTTTTT
TRBD1	TRBV28	TRBJ2-5	-	CASSLGQGGEETQYF	TGTGCCAGCAGTTTAGGACAGGGGGGAGAAGAGACCCAGTACTTC
TRBD1	TRBV7-2	TRBJ1-4	-	CASSRQGAGEKLFF	TGTGCCAGCAGCCGTCAGGGGGCGGGTGAAAAACTGTTTTTT
-	TRBV2	TRBJ1-2	-	CASSPGSSNYGYTF	TGTGCCAGCAGTCCAGGCAGTTCTAACTATGGCTACACCTTC
-	TRBV21-1	TRBJ2-3	-	CASSLGVAGAGTDTQYF	TGTGCCAGCAGCCTAGGGGTAGCGGGAGCAGGGACAGATACGCAGTATTTT
-	TRBV2	TRBJ2-1	-	CASSAGKSSYNEQFF	TGTGCCAGCAGTGCCGGGAAGAGCTCCTACAATGAGCAGTTCTTC
-	TRBV19	TRBJ1-2	-	CASSIGLTNYGYTF	TGTGCCAGTAGTATAGGTCTTACTAACTATGGCTACACCTTC
-	TRBV6-5	TRBJ2-5	-	CASTRQESETQYF	TGTGCCAGCACTCGACAGGAATCAGAGACCCAGTACTTC